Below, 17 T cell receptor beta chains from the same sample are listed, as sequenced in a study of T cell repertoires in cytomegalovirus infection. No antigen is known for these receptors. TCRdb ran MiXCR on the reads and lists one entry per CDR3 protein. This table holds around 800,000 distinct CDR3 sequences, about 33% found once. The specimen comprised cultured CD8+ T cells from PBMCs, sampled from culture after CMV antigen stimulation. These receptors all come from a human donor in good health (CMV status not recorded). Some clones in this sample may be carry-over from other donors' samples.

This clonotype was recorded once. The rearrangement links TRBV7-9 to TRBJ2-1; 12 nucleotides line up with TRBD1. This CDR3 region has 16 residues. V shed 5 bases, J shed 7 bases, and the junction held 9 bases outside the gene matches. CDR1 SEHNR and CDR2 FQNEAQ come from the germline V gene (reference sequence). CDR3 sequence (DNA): TGTGCCAGCAGCCCCCGGGACAGGGGGCGCGGGAATGAGCAGTTCTTC. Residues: CASSPRDRGRGNEQFF.

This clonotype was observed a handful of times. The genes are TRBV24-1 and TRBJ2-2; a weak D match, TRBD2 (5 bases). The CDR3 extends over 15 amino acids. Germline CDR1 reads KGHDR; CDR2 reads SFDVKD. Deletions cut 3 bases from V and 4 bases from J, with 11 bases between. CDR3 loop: CATSDPGDGTGELFF. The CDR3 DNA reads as TGTGCCACCAGTGATCCCGGGGATGGCACCGGGGAGCTGTTTTTT.

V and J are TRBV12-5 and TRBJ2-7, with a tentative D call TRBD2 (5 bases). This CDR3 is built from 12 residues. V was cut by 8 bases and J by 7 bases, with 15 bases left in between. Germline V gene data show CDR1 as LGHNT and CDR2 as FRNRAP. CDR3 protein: CASRPSPGEQYF. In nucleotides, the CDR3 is TGTGCTAGTCGCCCATCCCCGGGGGAGCAGTACTTC.

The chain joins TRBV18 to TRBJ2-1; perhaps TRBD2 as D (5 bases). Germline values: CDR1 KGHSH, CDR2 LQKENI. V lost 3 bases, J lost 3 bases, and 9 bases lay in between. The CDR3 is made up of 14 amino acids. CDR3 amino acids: CASSPQDFYNEQFF. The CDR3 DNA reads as TGTGCCAGCTCACCCCAGGACTTCTACAATGAGCAGTTCTTC. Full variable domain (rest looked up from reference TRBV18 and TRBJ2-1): NAGVMQNPRHLVRRRGQEARLRCSPMKGHSHVYWYRQLPEEGLKFMVYLQKENIIDESGMPKERFSAEFPKEGPSILRIQQVVRGDSAAYFCASSPQDFYNEQFFGPGTRLTVL.

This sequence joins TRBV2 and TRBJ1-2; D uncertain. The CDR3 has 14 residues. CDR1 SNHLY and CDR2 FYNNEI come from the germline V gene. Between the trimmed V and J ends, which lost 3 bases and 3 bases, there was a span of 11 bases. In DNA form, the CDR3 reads TGTGCCAGCAGTGAGAGCGGACCCCACTATGGCTACACCTTC. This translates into CASSESGPHYGYTF. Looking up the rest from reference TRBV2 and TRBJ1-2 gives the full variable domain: EPEVTQTPSHQVTQMGQEVILRCVPISNHLYFYWYRQILGQKVEFLVSFYNNEISEKSEIFDDQFSVERPDGSNFTLKIRSTKLEDSAMYFCASSESGPHYGYTFGSGTRLTVV.

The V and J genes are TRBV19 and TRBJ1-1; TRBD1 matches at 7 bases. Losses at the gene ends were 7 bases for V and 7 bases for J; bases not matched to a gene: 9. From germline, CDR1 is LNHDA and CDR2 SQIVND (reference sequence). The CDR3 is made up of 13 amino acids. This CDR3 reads CASKIAGGDEAFF. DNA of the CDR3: TGTGCCAGTAAAATAGCAGGGGGGGATGAAGCTTTCTTT.

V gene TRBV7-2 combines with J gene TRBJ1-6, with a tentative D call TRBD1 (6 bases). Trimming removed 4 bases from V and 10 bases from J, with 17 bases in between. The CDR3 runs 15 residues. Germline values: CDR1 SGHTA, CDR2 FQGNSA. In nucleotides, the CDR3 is TGTGCCAGCAGCTACTGGGACACCGGAGGATCACCCCTCCACTTT. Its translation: CASSYWDTGGSPLHF.

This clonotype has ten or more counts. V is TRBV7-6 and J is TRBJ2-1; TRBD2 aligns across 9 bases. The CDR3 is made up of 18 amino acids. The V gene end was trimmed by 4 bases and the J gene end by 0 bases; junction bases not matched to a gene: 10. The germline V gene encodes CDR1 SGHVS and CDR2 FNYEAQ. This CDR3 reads CASSSLSLLAGSYNEQFF. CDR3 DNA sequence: TGTGCCAGCAGCTCCCTGTCTTTACTAGCGGGCTCCTACAATGAGCAGTTCTTC.

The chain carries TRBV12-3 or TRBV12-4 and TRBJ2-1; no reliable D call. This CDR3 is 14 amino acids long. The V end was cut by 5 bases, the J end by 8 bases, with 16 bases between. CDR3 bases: TGTGCCAGCAGTCCAACCTACAAGGTCGATGAGCAGTTCTTC. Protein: CASSPTYKVDEQFF.

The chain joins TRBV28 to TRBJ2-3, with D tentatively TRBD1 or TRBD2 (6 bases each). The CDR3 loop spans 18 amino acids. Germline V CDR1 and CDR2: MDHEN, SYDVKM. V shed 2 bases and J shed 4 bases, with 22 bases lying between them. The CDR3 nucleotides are TGTGCCAGCAGTTTACCCCCTCGGGTAACCCGGGGGCCAGATACGCAGTATTTT. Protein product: CASSLPPRVTRGPDTQYF.

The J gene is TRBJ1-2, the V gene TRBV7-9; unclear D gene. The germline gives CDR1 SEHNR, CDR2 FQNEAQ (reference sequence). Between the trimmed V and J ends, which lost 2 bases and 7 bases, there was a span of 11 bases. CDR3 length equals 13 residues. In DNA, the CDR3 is TGTGCCAGCAGCTTACCGGGTAAAGGTGGCTACACCTTC. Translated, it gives CASSLPGKGGYTF. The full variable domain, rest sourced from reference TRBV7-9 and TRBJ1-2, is DTGVSQNPRHKITKRGQNVTFRCDPISEHNRLYWYRQTLGQGPEFLTYFQNEAQLEKSRLLSDRFSAERPKGSFSTLEIQRTEQGDSAMYLCASSLPGKGGYTFGSGTRLTVV.

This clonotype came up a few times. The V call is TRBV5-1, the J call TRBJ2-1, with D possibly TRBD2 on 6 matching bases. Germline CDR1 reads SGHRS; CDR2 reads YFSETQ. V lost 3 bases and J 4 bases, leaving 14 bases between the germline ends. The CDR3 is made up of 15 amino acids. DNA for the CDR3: TGCGCCAGCAGCTCGGCGACTAGTCGGTACAATGAGCAGTTCTTC. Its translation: CASSSATSRYNEQFF.

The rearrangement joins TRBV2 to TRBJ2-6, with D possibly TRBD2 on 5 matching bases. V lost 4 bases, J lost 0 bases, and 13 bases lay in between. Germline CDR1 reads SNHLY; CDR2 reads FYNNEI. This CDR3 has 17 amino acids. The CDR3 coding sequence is TGTGCCAGCAGTGGAGGTGGGAGTTACTCTGGGGCCAACGTCCTGACTTTC. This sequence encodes CASSGGGSYSGANVLTF.

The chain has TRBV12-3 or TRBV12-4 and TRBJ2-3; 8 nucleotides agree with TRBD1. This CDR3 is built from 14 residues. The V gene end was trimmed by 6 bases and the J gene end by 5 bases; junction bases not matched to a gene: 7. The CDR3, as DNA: TGTGCCAGCAGACGACAGGGGAGGATAGATACGCAGTATTTT. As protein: CASRRQGRIDTQYF.

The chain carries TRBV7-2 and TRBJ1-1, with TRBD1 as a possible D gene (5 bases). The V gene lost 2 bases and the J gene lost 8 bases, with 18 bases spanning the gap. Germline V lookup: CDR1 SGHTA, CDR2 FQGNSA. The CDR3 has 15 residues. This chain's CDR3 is CASSLILWGDPEAFF. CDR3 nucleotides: TGTGCCAGCAGCTTAATATTGTGGGGCGACCCAGAAGCTTTCTTT.

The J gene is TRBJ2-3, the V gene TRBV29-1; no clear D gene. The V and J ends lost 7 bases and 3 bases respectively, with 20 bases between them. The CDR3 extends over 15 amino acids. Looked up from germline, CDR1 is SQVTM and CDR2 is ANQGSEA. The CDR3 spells CSARTESRWTDTQYF. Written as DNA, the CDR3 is TGCAGCGCCCGGACCGAGTCACGGTGGACAGATACGCAGTATTTT.

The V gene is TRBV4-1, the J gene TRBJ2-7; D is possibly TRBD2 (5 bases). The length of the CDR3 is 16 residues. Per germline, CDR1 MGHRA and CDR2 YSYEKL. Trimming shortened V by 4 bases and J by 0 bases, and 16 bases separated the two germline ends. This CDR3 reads CASSPRWTESSYEQYF. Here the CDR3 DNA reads TGCGCCAGCAGCCCCCGGTGGACTGAAAGCTCCTACGAGCAGTACTTC.